Sequencing of this TCR beta chain was carried out in a study of blood T cell repertoires in COVID-19. Looking at the study overall: Samples taken during acute and convalescent COVID-19 were collected in the United States, Italy and Spain.

Libraries were prepared by immunoSEQ multiplex PCR; TCRdb keeps only in-frame clonotypes and omits some of them. The repertoire consists of 170,000 or so clones, with about 86% occurring once and the leading ten covering about 9.6%. CDR1 and CDR2 from the germline V gene are KGHDR and SFDVKD. The CDR3 loop spans 15 amino acids. The J segment lost 3 bases and the V segment lost 3 bases, leaving 4 bases of the junction unmatched. Sequenced material: peripheral blood. The receptor's source is a man in his fifties or sixties with active or convalescent COVID-19. The chain employs TRBV24-1 and TRBJ1-2; 9 bases are a match to TRBD1. CDR3 in DNA: TGTGCCACCAGTGATAGGACAGGGGAGGACTATGGCTACACCTTC. Its protein is CATSDRTGEDYGYTF.